Below are 29 T cell receptor beta chains sequenced from a single sample in a study of control samples from healthy donors and cancer patients. The method was immunoSEQ multiplex PCR; TCRdb's version includes in-frame clones alone and lacks a portion of them. The repertoire has about 150,000 clones, roughly 92% of them found once; the top ten carry 2.4%. The sequencing sample was made of blood. These receptors were collected from a man in his forties or fifties in good health.

The chain is built from TRBV4-1 and TRBJ2-7; TRBD1 agrees at 7 bases. The CDR3 has 15 amino acids. Germline lookup yields CDR1 MGHRA and CDR2 YSYEKL. The junction had 9 bases not matched to a gene; V was cut back by 5 bases and J by 2 bases. The DNA for the CDR3 is TGCGCCAGCAGCATAAAGGGGGCCGACCCCTACGAGCAGTACTTC. Protein sequence: CASSIKGADPYEQYF.

The genes are TRBV13 and TRBJ2-1; tentatively, D is TRBD2 (6 bases). Trimming removed 5 bases from V and 6 bases from J, with 20 bases in between. CDR1 is PRHDT, CDR2 FYEKMQ, per germline (reference sequence). CDR3 size: 16 residues. CDR3 amino acids: CASSPRDSGEGNEQFF. Written as DNA, the CDR3 is TGTGCCAGCAGCCCTAGGGATTCGGGAGAGGGCAATGAGCAGTTCTTC.

V gene TRBV28 combines with J gene TRBJ2-7; D assignment may be TRBD1 or TRBD2 (5 bases each). Germline lookup yields CDR1 MDHEN and CDR2 SYDVKM. This CDR3 is 14 amino acids long. V lost 1 base, J lost 7 bases, and 14 bases lay in between. The CDR3 DNA sequence: TGTGCCAGCAGTTTATTAATGAGGGGTTGGGAGCAGTACTTC. Protein product: CASSLLMRGWEQYF.

The chain employs TRBV18 and TRBJ1-4, with a weak D call TRBD1 (6 bases). The V end was cut by 5 bases, the J end by 0 bases, with 10 bases between. Germline lookup yields CDR1 KGHSH and CDR2 LQKENI. This CDR3 is built from 15 residues. CDR3 region: CASSMEGATNEKLFF. The DNA for the CDR3 is TGTGCCAGCTCAATGGAGGGGGCAACTAATGAAAAACTGTTTTTT.

The chain employs TRBV5-4 and TRBJ2-4; the match to TRBD2 covers 11 bases. J gave up 1 base and V 2 bases, and 14 bases lay outside the gene matches. Germline lookup yields CDR1 SGHNT and CDR2 YYREEE (reference sequence). The CDR3 extends over 20 amino acids. This chain's CDR3 is CASSFDGLAGFQDAKNIQYF. As DNA, the CDR3 is TGTGCCAGCAGCTTCGATGGACTAGCGGGTTTTCAAGACGCCAAAAACATTCAGTACTTC.

The chain is built from TRBV28 and TRBJ1-1; D remains ambiguous. Germline CDR1 and CDR2: MDHEN and SYDVKM. The CDR3 covers 12 residues. Trimming took off 1 base at V and 2 bases at J, with 2 bases between the two ends. CDR3 nucleotides: TGTGCCAGCAGTTTATATAACACTGAAGCTTTCTTT. Its translation is CASSLYNTEAFF.

V gene TRBV11-3 combines with J gene TRBJ2-7; D is undetermined. Germline CDR1 is SGHNT and CDR2 is YENEEA. Trimming stripped 1 base from V and 3 bases from J, with 7 bases between. CDR3 size: 13 residues. The CDR3 region is CASSLGRFYEQYF. The DNA for the CDR3 is TGTGCCAGCAGCTTAGGACGGTTCTACGAGCAGTACTTC.

The gene calls are TRBV3-1 (or the pseudogene TRBV3-2) and TRBJ1-4; TRBD1 agrees at 7 bases. Germline values: CDR1 LGHDT, CDR2 YNNKEL (reference sequence). The junction had 9 bases not matched to a gene; V was cut back by 4 bases and J by 1 base. The CDR3 has 17 residues. The CDR3 here is CASSPQTGSGTNEKLFF. In nucleotides, the CDR3 is TGTGCCAGCAGCCCCCAGACAGGGAGCGGAACTAATGAAAAACTGTTTTTT.

This chain uses TRBV14 with TRBJ1-2; D call uncertain. The V gene lost 1 base and the J gene lost 4 bases, with 10 bases spanning the gap. The CDR3 consists of 14 residues. CDR1 and CDR2 from the germline V gene are SGHDN and FVKESK. CDR3 nucleotides: TGTGCCAGCAGCCAAGGGGGTGCTTCCTATGGCTACACCTTC. Its protein product is CASSQGGASYGYTF.

The chain has TRBV21-1 and TRBJ1-2. TRBV21-1 is noted as a pseudogene. The CDR3 loop spans 15 amino acids. CDR3 residues: CASSKGWGYDYGYTF. CDR3 bases: TGTGCCAGCAGCAAAGGTTGGGGATATGACTATGGCTACACCTTC.

The V call is TRBV18, the J call TRBJ2-7; unclear D gene. The CDR3 is 14 amino acids. Trimming stripped 6 bases from V and 2 bases from J, with 14 bases between. Germline CDR1 is KGHSH and CDR2 is LQKENI. The CDR3 region has the DNA TGTGCCAGCTCGTCATGGGCAGAAACCTACGAGCAGTACTTC. This gives the protein CASSSWAETYEQYF.

The chain has TRBV7-9 and TRBJ2-3, with 11 nucleotides matching TRBD2. V lost 5 bases, J lost 2 bases, and 6 bases stayed unmatched. The CDR3 covers 16 residues. The V gene's germline CDR1 is SEHNR and CDR2 FQNEAQ (reference sequence). The CDR3 sequence: CASSPGTSGPTDTQYF. CDR3 sequence (DNA): TGTGCCAGCAGCCCCGGGACTAGCGGTCCCACAGATACGCAGTATTTT.

The rearrangement links TRBV2 to TRBJ1-5; 11 bases fit TRBD1. Germline assignment: CDR1 SNHLY and CDR2 FYNNEI. This CDR3 has 14 amino acids. Trimming took 6 bases from V and 5 from J; bases not matched to a gene: 3. CDR3 loop: CASSGTGGDQPQHF. The DNA for the CDR3 is TGTGCCAGCAGCGGGACAGGGGGTGATCAGCCCCAGCATTTT. Full variable domain (outside the CDR3, taken from reference TRBV2 and TRBJ1-5): EPEVTQTPSHQVTQMGQEVILRCVPISNHLYFYWYRQILGQKVEFLVSFYNNEISEKSEIFDDQFSVERPDGSNFTLKIRSTKLEDSAMYFCASSGTGGDQPQHFGDGTRLSIL.

The gene calls are TRBV9 and TRBJ2-1; TRBD2 matches 8 bases. The V segment lost 0 bases and the J segment 3 bases; nucleotides outside the gene matches: 5. The CDR3 is made up of 16 amino acids. Looked up from germline, CDR1 is SGDLS and CDR2 is YYNGEE. CDR3 residues: CASSVAPAGDYNEQFF. The DNA for the CDR3 is TGTGCCAGCAGCGTAGCTCCAGCGGGAGACTACAATGAGCAGTTCTTC.

The chain combines TRBV28 with TRBJ1-3, with TRBD1 as a possible D gene (6 bases). V lost 8 bases to trimming and J lost 2 bases, with 13 bases between them. CDR1 and CDR2 (germline): MDHEN, SYDVKM. The CDR3 has 14 residues. CDR3 in DNA: TGTGCCAGCTACACAGGGACTGCTGGAAACACCATATATTTT. Its protein is CASYTGTAGNTIYF.

This clone was seen once. This CDR3 is also generated by other DNA sequences in the sample. This chain links TRBV28 with TRBJ1-1; D remains unclear. The germline gives CDR1 MDHEN, CDR2 SYDVKM. The CDR3 runs to 12 residues. With 3 bases removed from V and 4 bases from J, the gap between germline ends came to 6 bases. The DNA for the CDR3 is TGTGCCAGCAGTTTGCGCGTCACTGAAGCTTTCTTT. Protein sequence: CASSLRVTEAFF.

The V call is TRBV28, the J call TRBJ1-1; 7 bases are shared with TRBD1. This CDR3 is 15 amino acids long. Germline assignment: CDR1 MDHEN and CDR2 SYDVKM. V gave up 3 bases and J gave up 4 bases; unmatched junction bases: 8. The CDR3 reads CASSFHRGQGTEAFF. Written as DNA, the CDR3 is TGTGCCAGCAGTTTTCACAGGGGCCAGGGCACTGAAGCTTTCTTT.

The chain combines TRBV6-1 with TRBJ2-3, with TRBD2 matching over 9 bases. V shed 4 bases, J shed 2 bases, and the junction held 13 bases outside the gene matches. CDR3 length: 18 residues. Germline-derived CDR1 and CDR2 are MNHNS and SASEGT. The CDR3 loop is CASSVLAGTSVYTDTQYF. The CDR3 nucleotides are TGTGCCAGCAGTGTACTAGCGGGTACCTCGGTGTACACAGATACGCAGTATTTT.

The genes are TRBV5-1 and TRBJ1-1, with 8 bases matching TRBD1. V lost 2 bases to trimming and J lost 3 bases; unmatched junction nucleotides: 6. Germline loops: CDR1 SGHRS, CDR2 YFSETQ. The CDR3 contains 15 residues. CDR3 region: CASSLEAGGYTEAFF. CDR3 nucleotide sequence: TGCGCCAGCAGCTTAGAAGCAGGGGGCTACACTGAAGCTTTCTTT.

This chain joins TRBV10-3 and TRBJ2-5; D perhaps matches TRBD1 (6 bases). Trimming removed 5 bases from V and 2 bases from J, with 9 bases in between. This CDR3 is 13 amino acids long. Per germline, CDR1 ENHRY and CDR2 SYGVKD. DNA of the CDR3: TGTGCCATCAGTCGGGACATACAAGAGACCCAGTACTTC. It translates to CAISRDIQETQYF.

The rearrangement links TRBV7-9 to TRBJ1-4; D is undetermined. The germline V and J ends were trimmed by 5 bases and 11 bases, with 18 bases remaining between them. Per germline, CDR1 SEHNR and CDR2 FQNEAQ (reference sequence). The CDR3 length is 14 residues. CDR3 residues: CASSPTASMGKLFF. In DNA, the CDR3 is TGTGCCAGCAGCCCGACGGCCTCAATGGGTAAACTGTTTTTT. Using reference TRBV7-9 and TRBJ1-4 for the parts outside the CDR3, the full variable domain is DTGVSQNPRHKITKRGQNVTFRCDPISEHNRLYWYRQTLGQGPEFLTYFQNEAQLEKSRLLSDRFSAERPKGSFSTLEIQRTEQGDSAMYLCASSPTASMGKLFFGSGTQLSVL.

This rearrangement joins TRBV18 to TRBJ2-7; TRBD1 matches at 12 bases. CDR3 length equals 15 residues. Germline V CDR1 and CDR2: KGHSH, LQKENI. Germline trimming cut 2 bases from V and 9 bases from J; bases unmatched to any gene: 8. The CDR3 protein is CASSPGTGGRFGQYF. For the CDR3, the DNA is TGTGCCAGCTCACCAGGGACAGGGGGCCGCTTTGGGCAGTACTTC.

The chain joins TRBV3-1 (or the pseudogene TRBV3-2) to TRBJ2-3; D gene unclear. Per germline, CDR1 LGHDT and CDR2 YNNKEL (reference sequence). The CDR3 consists of 15 residues. V gave up 5 bases and J gave up 3 bases, with 15 bases separating them. The DNA for the CDR3 is TGTGCCAGCAGCTCTGGACCGGGTGTAACAGATACGCAGTATTTT. Protein product: CASSSGPGVTDTQYF.

CDR3 region: CASSPSGQGVHEQYF. In DNA, the CDR3 is TGTGCCAGCAGCCCCTCCGGACAGGGAGTTCACGAGCAGTACTTC. The rearrangement joins TRBV3-1 (or the pseudogene TRBV3-2) to TRBJ2-7, with 8 bases lining up with TRBD1. Germline-derived CDR1 and CDR2 are LGHDT and YNNKEL (reference sequence). Trimming cost V 4 bases and J 5 bases; bases outside gene matches: 10. This CDR3 has 15 residues.

The chain combines TRBV4-2 with TRBJ2-7; 7 bases are a match to TRBD2. Germline CDR1 and CDR2: LGHNA and YNFKEQ. V shed 1 base and J 3 bases; nucleotides not matched to a gene: 6. The CDR3 is made up of 15 amino acids. CDR3 in amino acids: CASSQAPSGSYEQYF. DNA for the CDR3: TGTGCCAGCAGCCAAGCGCCTAGCGGTAGCTACGAGCAGTACTTC.

This chain joins TRBV11-3 and TRBJ2-7, with D hard to call. The CDR3 is made up of 13 amino acids. The germline CDR1 and CDR2 sequences are SGHNT and YENEEA. Trimming pared 1 base from V and 2 bases from J, leaving 6 bases between. The CDR3 reads CASSLGDAYEQYF. CDR3 in DNA: TGTGCCAGCAGCTTAGGCGACGCCTACGAGCAGTACTTC.

The chain combines TRBV29-1 with TRBJ2-7, with 11 positions matching TRBD2. The CDR3 contains 17 residues. Trimming removed 6 bases from V and 0 bases from J; junction bases left unmatched: 13. From germline, CDR1 is SQVTM and CDR2 ANQGSEA. The CDR3 region has the DNA TGCAGCGTCGGAACTTCTAGCGGGAGGTCCAGCTCCTACGAGCAGTACTTC. It translates to CSVGTSSGRSSSYEQYF.

The rearrangement joins TRBV2 to TRBJ1-1, with D possibly being TRBD1 (6 bases). This CDR3 is 14 amino acids long. The germline gives CDR1 SNHLY, CDR2 FYNNEI. V lost 1 base and J 5 bases, leaving 11 bases between the germline ends. CDR3 nucleotide sequence: TGTGCCAGCAGTGAAGGACAGGTTGGGACTGAAGCTTTCTTT. Its protein is CASSEGQVGTEAFF.

The gene calls are TRBV5-1 and TRBJ2-7, with TRBD2 matching over 8 bases. Per germline, CDR1 SGHRS and CDR2 YFSETQ. V trimming: 4 bases; J trimming: 2 bases; junction bases outside the gene matches: 8. The CDR3 has 15 amino acids. DNA for the CDR3: TGCGCCAGCAGCACACAAGCGGGAGTCCCCTACGAGCAGTACTTC. The encoded protein is CASSTQAGVPYEQYF.